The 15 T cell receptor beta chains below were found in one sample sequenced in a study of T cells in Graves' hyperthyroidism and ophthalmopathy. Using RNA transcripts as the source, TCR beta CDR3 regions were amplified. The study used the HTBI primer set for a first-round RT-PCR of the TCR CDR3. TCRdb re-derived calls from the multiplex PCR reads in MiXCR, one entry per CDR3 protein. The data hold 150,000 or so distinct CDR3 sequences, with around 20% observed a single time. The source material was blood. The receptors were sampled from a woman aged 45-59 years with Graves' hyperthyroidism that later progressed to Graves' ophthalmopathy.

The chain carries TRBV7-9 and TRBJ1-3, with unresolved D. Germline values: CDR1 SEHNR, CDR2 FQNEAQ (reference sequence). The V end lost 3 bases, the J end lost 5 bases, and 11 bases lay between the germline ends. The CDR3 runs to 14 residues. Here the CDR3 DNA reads TGTGCCAGCAGCTTTTCAAATAGGAGAAACACCATATATTTT. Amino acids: CASSFSNRRNTIYF.

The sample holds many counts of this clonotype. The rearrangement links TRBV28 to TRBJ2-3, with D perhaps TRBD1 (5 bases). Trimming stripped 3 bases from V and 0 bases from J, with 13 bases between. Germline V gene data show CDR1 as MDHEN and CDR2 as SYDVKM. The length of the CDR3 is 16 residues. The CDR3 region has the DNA TGTGCCAGCAGTTTGGGTCAGGGCACTAGCACAGATACGCAGTATTTT. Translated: CASSLGQGTSTDTQYF. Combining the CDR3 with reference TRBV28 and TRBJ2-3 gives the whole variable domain DVKVTQSSRYLVKRTGEKVFLECVQDMDHENMFWYRQDPGLGLRLIYFSYDVKMKEKGDIPEGYSVSREKKERFSLILESASTNQTSMYLCASSLGQGTSTDTQYFGPGTRLTVL.

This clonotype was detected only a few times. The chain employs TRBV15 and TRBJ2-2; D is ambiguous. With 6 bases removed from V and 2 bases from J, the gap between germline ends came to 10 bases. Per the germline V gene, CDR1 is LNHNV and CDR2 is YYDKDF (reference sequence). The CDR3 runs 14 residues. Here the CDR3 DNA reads TGTGCCACCAGAGGCCAGCCAAACACCGGGGAGCTGTTTTTT. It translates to CATRGQPNTGELFF.

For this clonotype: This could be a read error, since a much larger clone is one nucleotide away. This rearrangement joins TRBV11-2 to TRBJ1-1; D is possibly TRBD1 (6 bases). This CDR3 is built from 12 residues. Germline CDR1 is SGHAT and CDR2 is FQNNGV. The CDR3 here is CVSSLGGAEAFF. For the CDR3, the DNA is TGTGTCAGCAGCTTAGGGGGGGCTGAAGCTTTCTTT.

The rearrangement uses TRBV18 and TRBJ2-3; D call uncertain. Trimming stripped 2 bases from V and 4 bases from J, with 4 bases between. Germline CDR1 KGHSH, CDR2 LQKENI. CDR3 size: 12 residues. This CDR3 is CASSPISDTQYF. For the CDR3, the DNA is TGTGCCAGCTCACCAATCTCAGATACGCAGTATTTT.

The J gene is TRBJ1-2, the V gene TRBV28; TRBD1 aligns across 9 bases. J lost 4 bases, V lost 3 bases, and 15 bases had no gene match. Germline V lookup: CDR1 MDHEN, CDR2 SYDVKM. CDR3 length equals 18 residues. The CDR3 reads CASSLVRDRASSGYGYTF. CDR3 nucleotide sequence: TGTGCCAGCAGTTTGGTTAGGGACAGGGCATCCTCAGGCTATGGCTACACCTTC.

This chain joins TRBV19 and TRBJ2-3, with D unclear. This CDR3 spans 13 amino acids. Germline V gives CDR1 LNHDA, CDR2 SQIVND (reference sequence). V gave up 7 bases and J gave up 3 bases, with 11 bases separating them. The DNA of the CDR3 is TGTGCCAGTACCCCCTCCAGGACAGATACGCAGTATTTT. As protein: CASTPSRTDTQYF.

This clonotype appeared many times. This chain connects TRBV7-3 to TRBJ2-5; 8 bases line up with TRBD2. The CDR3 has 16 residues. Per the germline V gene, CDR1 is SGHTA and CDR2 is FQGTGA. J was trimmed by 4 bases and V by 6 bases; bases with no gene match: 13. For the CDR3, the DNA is TGTGCCAGCAGACTCGGGGGGGCTGGGAGGTCAGAGACCCAGTACTTC. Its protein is CASRLGGAGRSETQYF.

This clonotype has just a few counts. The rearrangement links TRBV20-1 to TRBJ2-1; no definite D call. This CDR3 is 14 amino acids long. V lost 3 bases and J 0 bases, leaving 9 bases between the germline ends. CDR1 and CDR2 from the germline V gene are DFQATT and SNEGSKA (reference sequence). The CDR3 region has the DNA TGCAGTGCTAGCAAGACGGGCTCCTACAATGAGCAGTTCTTC. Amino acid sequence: CSASKTGSYNEQFF.

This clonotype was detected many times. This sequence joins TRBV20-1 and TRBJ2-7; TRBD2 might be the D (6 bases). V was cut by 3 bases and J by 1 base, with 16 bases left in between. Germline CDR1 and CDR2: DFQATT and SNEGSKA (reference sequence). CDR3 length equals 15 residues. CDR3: CSASDSGTSSYEQYF. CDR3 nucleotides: TGCAGTGCTAGTGACTCCGGGACTTCGTCCTACGAGCAGTACTTC.

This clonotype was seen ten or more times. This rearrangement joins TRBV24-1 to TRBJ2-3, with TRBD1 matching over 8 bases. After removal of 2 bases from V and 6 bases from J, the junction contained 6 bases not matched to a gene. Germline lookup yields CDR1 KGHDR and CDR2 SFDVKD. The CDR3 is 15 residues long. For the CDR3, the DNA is TGTGCCACCAGTGATTCGGACAGGGCGTGGGATACGCAGTATTTT. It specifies CATSDSDRAWDTQYF.

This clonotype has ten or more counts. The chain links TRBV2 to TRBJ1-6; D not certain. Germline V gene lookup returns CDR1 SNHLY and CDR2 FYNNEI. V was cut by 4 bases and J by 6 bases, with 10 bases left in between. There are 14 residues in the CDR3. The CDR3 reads CASSGRGANSPLHF. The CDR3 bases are TGTGCCAGCAGTGGCCGGGGAGCTAATTCACCCCTCCACTTT.

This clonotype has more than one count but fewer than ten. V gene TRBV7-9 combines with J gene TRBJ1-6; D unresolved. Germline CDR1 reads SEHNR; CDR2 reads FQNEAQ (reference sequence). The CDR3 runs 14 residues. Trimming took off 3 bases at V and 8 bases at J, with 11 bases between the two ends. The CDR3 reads CASSFLGWDSPLHF. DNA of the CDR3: TGTGCCAGCAGCTTTCTGGGGTGGGATTCACCCCTCCACTTT.

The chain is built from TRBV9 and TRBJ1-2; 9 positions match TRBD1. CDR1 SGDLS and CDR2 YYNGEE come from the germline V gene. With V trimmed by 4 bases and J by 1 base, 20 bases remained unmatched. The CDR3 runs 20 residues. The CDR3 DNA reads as TGTGCCAGCAGCCTGCTCCGCGAAGGGACAGGGCCTCAATATAACTATGGCTACACCTTC. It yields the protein CASSLLREGTGPQYNYGYTF.

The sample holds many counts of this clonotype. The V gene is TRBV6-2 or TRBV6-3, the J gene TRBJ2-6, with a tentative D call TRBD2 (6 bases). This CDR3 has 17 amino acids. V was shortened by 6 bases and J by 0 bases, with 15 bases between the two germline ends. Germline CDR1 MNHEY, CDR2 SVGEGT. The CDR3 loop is CASRPGEISSGANVLTF. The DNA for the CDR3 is TGTGCCAGCAGACCGGGAGAGATAAGCTCTGGGGCCAACGTCCTGACTTTC.